This T cell receptor beta chain was recorded in a study of OX40 agonist ivuxolimab in advanced cancers. Overall study context: Ivuxolimab is a fully human IgG2 antibody that activates OX40 (CD134). The dose-escalation cohort was about 80% male, with a mean age of about 60 years, ranging roughly 20 to 80. Study findings and constraints: At 0.1 to 3.0 mg/kg and by week 6, CD4+ and CD8+ T cells in the blood had expanded clonally.

Systemic immunosuppression or a history of autoimmune disease excluded patients. Germline V gene lookup returns CDR1 SGHTA and CDR2 FQGNSA. This CDR3 is built from 15 residues. With 2 bases removed from V and 6 bases from J, the gap between germline ends came to 14 bases. The data were produced by immunoSEQ multiplex PCR, yet TCRdb's version contains in-frame clones alone and is incomplete. The sample holds about 50,000 clones, more than 85% seen once. Worth noting for this clone: Its matching antigen is unknown.

Sequencing was performed on CD4+ or CD8+ T cells sorted from blood, taken in a trial of the OX40 agonist ivuxolimab. The receptor's source is an adult with an advanced solid tumor such as melanoma, head and neck, liver or kidney cancer. The chain employs TRBV7-2 and TRBJ1-5; D is ambiguous. The DNA of the CDR3 is TGTGCCAGCAGCTTATTACCCCAATCGGGTCAGCCCCAGCATTTT. Its translation: CASSLLPQSGQPQHF.